These T cell receptor beta chains were read from a single sample in a study of T cell responses to AZD1222 COVID-19 vaccine. TCRdb keeps only in-frame clones here, not all; method: immunoSEQ multiplex PCR. The sample consists of 100,000 to 140,000 clones, roughly 90% of them appearing once. The material sequenced was peripheral blood, taken on day 0 of AZD1222 vaccination. These receptor sequences come from an adult in good health. The CDR3 runs from the conserved cysteine through the conserved F or W. Each record gives: V gene, CDR3 protein.

V gene: TRBV29-1
CDR3 protein: CSVSGRTEAFF

V gene: TRBV4-3
CDR3 protein: CASSQDWVHEQFF

V gene: TRBV3-1/TRBV3-2
CDR3 protein: CASSSRQGSEAFF

V gene: TRBV10-2
CDR3 protein: CASSDGGSPNQPQHF

V gene: TRBV5-4
CDR3 protein: CASSPEGWRETQYF

V gene: TRBV10-1
CDR3 protein: CASSESTGTGNTIYF

V gene: TRBV5-4
CDR3 protein: CASSLGRDGSYTQYF

V gene: TRBV5-1
CDR3 protein: CASSLREAEAFF

V gene: TRBV28
CDR3 protein: CASITFSSSGTGYGYTF

V gene: TRBV28
CDR3 protein: CATNRGVANEKLFF

V gene: TRBV28
CDR3 protein: CASSLLTGMNTEAFF

V gene: TRBV19
CDR3 protein: CASTPGGGRWSTEAFF

V gene: TRBV29-1
CDR3 protein: CSVEVTPRAEAFF

V gene: TRBV19
CDR3 protein: CASRWGQGRNQPQHF

V gene: TRBV5-6
CDR3 protein: CASSSRVGGNQPQHF

V gene: TRBV7-8
CDR3 protein: CASSFLGQGLEPQHF

V gene: TRBV6-6
CDR3 protein: CAIRGGALTGELFF

V gene: TRBV5-1
CDR3 protein: CASSLAGTSGRETQYF

V gene: TRBV6-5
CDR3 protein: CASSSDGELFF

V gene: TRBV9
CDR3 protein: CASSVGGQQDEKLFF

V gene: TRBV14
CDR3 protein: CASSQDLNNEQFF

V gene: TRBV5-4
CDR3 protein: CASSLGGINTEAFF

V gene: TRBV7-9
CDR3 protein: CASSLATGEGYTF

V gene: TRBV24-1
CDR3 protein: CATGQGPGVQYF

V gene: TRBV28
CDR3 protein: CASSSQLGAQETQYF

V gene: TRBV27
CDR3 protein: CASSGQGPYGYTF

V gene: TRBV19
CDR3 protein: CASSIEGQREAFF

V gene: TRBV10-3
CDR3 protein: CAIRTGDYGYTF

V gene: TRBV6-6
CDR3 protein: CASRYQYEQYF

V gene: TRBV2
CDR3 protein: CASKDLVGNEKLFF

V gene: TRBV19
CDR3 protein: CASSIEFRDRRSGNTIYF

V gene: TRBV28
CDR3 protein: CASSSGQGLLAPGYTF

V gene: TRBV19
CDR3 protein: CASSTQRDRGSANTEAFF

V gene: TRBV19
CDR3 protein: CASSDREGQPQHF

V gene: TRBV19
CDR3 protein: CASSWGQFMDEQYF

V gene: TRBV11-2
CDR3 protein: CASSRVTSSVGELFF

V gene: TRBV29-1
CDR3 protein: CSVGGKAAYYEQYF

V gene: TRBV18
CDR3 protein: CASSPLDRGAALRADTQYF

V gene: TRBV7-9
CDR3 protein: CASTKRGLGDTQYF

V gene: TRBV27
CDR3 protein: CASSAERGPVEQFF

V gene: TRBV28
CDR3 protein: CASSTGDYEQYF

V gene: TRBV11-1
CDR3 protein: CASSPNPGGSTDTQYF

V gene: TRBV30
CDR3 protein: CAWSVREGNTIYF

V gene: TRBV29-1
CDR3 protein: CSVEGGSGVLNEQFF

V gene: TRBV28
CDR3 protein: CASSLSYSGGQGGSPLHF

V gene: TRBV3-1/TRBV3-2
CDR3 protein: CASSRSTSGSTGELFF

V gene: TRBV27
CDR3 protein: CASSLGTSGPQYF

V gene: TRBV19
CDR3 protein: CASSTTAGANYEQYF

V gene: TRBV28
CDR3 protein: CASSGLGSSSGNTIYF

V gene: TRBV7-2
CDR3 protein: CASSLALDTGELFF

V gene: TRBV15
CDR3 protein: CATSRDRLDSYGYTF

V gene: TRBV7-8
CDR3 protein: CASSLPGTGAYGYTF

V gene: TRBV6-2/TRBV6-3
CDR3 protein: CASSYSLRDSLTDTQYF

V gene: TRBV7-9
CDR3 protein: CASSLIAGVNTGELFF